The 30 T cell receptor beta chains reported below all come from one sample, sequenced in a study of T-cell reconstitution after alpha-beta-depleted transplantation in children. Unique molecular identifiers were built into the TCRbeta library. Via MiXCR, TCRdb re-called the PCR reads, giving one row per CDR3 protein. The sample holds fewer than 550,000 distinct CDR3 sequences; approximately 10% are singletons and the top ten take approximately 2%. The material sequenced was PBMCs, taken before TCRalphabeta/CD19-depleted stem cell transplant. These TCRs come from a child aged 2 to 9 with inherited bone marrow failure, due to receive a stem cell transplant.

This clonotype was observed at least ten times. The CDR3 sequence is CASSLKGQGSDTQYF. For the CDR3, the DNA is TGTGCCAGCAGCTTAAAGGGACAGGGCTCAGATACGCAGTATTTT. The J gene is TRBJ2-3, the V gene TRBV13; 9 nucleotides line up with TRBD1. V was pared by 2 bases and J by 4 bases, with 4 bases of the junction left unmatched. The V gene's germline CDR1 is PRHDT and CDR2 FYEKMQ (reference sequence). The CDR3 length is 15 residues.

This clonotype was seen ten or more times. The CDR3 here is CASSQDWAGLAQETQYF. Here the CDR3 DNA reads TGCGCCAGCAGCCAAGATTGGGCGGGGCTAGCCCAAGAGACCCAGTACTTC. The rearrangement links TRBV4-3 to TRBJ2-5, with D possibly matching TRBD2 (6 bases). V was pared by 0 bases and J by 1 base, with 15 bases between. Germline V gives CDR1 LGHNA, CDR2 YSLEER. This CDR3 contains 17 residues.

This clonotype has a count of ten or more. The gene calls are TRBV12-3 or TRBV12-4 and TRBJ2-7, with a possible D match to TRBD1 (5 bases). This CDR3 has 16 residues. V was trimmed by 5 bases and J by 1 base, leaving 18 bases between them. The CDR3 sequence is CASSIRQSTASYEQYF. The CDR3 DNA sequence: TGTGCCAGCAGTATACGACAGTCGACAGCTTCCTACGAGCAGTACTTC.

This sequence joins TRBV5-1 and TRBJ1-1; D is ambiguous. Germline V gene lookup returns CDR1 SGHRS and CDR2 YFSETQ. The CDR3 covers 16 residues. V lost 0 bases and J 3 bases, leaving 15 bases between the germline ends. The CDR3 DNA reads TGCGCCAGCAGCTTGGGATTCGGGCACCCGGACACTGAAGCTTTCTTT. This translates into CASSLGFGHPDTEAFF. Combining the CDR3 with reference TRBV5-1 and TRBJ1-1 gives the whole variable domain KAGVTQTPRYLIKTRGQQVTLSCSPISGHRSVSWYQQTPGQGLQFLFEYFSETQRNKGNFPGRFSGRQFSNSRSEMNVSTLELGDSALYLCASSLGFGHPDTEAFFGQGTRLTVV.

As for this clonotype: A single base separates this from a much larger clone, so it may be a read error. This chain joins TRBV27 and TRBJ2-7; 9 bases line up with TRBD2. Germline V gene data show CDR1 as MNHEY and CDR2 as SMNVEV (reference sequence). This CDR3 contains 14 residues. The CDR3 DNA is TGTGCCAGCAGTTTGACGTGGACTAGCGTCGAGCCGTACTTC. Translating gives CASSLTWTSVEPYF.

In the case of this clonotype: This may stem from a read error, because a much larger clone lies one nucleotide away. J is TRBJ2-2 and V is TRBV3-1; D perhaps matches TRBD2 (5 bases). Looked up from germline, CDR1 is LGHDT and CDR2 is YNNKEL (reference sequence). This CDR3 is 14 amino acids long. For the CDR3, the DNA is TGTGCCAGCAGCCAAGGGCTTATTACCGGGGAGCCGTTTTTT. Residues: CASSQGLITGEPFF.

The CDR3 protein is CASSQDLRTLFDEQFF. DNA for the CDR3: TGCGCCAGCAGCCAAGATCTTAGGACGCTATTCGATGAGCAGTTCTTC. The chain joins TRBV4-1 to TRBJ2-1; D unresolved. Germline V CDR1 and CDR2: MGHRA, YSYEKL. The CDR3 has 16 amino acids. Trimming took off 0 bases at V and 8 bases at J, with 17 bases between the two ends.

This clonotype was picked up many times. The V and J genes are TRBV20-1 and TRBJ1-6; D possibly corresponds to TRBD1 (6 bases). CDR1 DFQATT and CDR2 SNEGSKA come from the germline V gene (reference sequence). The CDR3 is 13 residues long. The V gene lost 4 bases and the J gene lost 7 bases, with 11 bases spanning the gap. For the CDR3, the DNA is TGCAGTGCTAAGGGGGGGGCGAATTCACCCCTCCACTTT. Protein sequence: CSAKGGANSPLHF.

The chain combines TRBV28 with TRBJ2-7; 11 bases align to TRBD2. CDR1 is MDHEN, CDR2 SYDVKM, per germline. The CDR3 contains 16 residues. V shed 4 bases, J shed 1 base, and the junction held 6 bases outside the gene matches. DNA of the CDR3: TGTGCCAGCAGTTCCCCAACTAGCGGGAGATCCTACGAGCAGTACTTC. This gives the protein CASSSPTSGRSYEQYF.

This clonotype was seen a handful of times. This sequence joins TRBV27 and TRBJ2-7; 9 bases agree with TRBD2. The CDR3 runs to 14 residues. Germline V gene lookup returns CDR1 MNHEY and CDR2 SMNVEV (reference sequence). V was pared by 6 bases and J by 3 bases, with 6 bases of the junction left unmatched. DNA of the CDR3: TGTGCCAGCAGCCATCTAGCGGGAAGCTACGAGCAGTACTTC. This encodes CASSHLAGSYEQYF.

Many counts were recorded for this clonotype. The chain recombines TRBV12-3 or TRBV12-4 with TRBJ2-5; D may be TRBD2 (5 bases). This CDR3 region has 13 residues. Trimming removed 6 bases at V and 0 bases at J, with 8 bases between. This CDR3 is CASRSADQETQYF. DNA for the CDR3: TGTGCCAGCAGATCAGCGGACCAAGAGACCCAGTACTTC.

This clonotype was observed many times. This chain uses TRBV7-2 with TRBJ1-2, with D unclear. CDR1 SGHTA and CDR2 FQGNSA come from the germline V gene. This CDR3 has 14 amino acids. V dropped 3 bases and J dropped 4 bases, with 12 bases sitting between them. The CDR3 region is CASSFDSHSYGYTF. The CDR3 DNA sequence: TGTGCCAGCAGCTTCGACTCCCACTCCTATGGCTACACCTTC.

This clonotype was seen a few times. V and J are TRBV20-1 and TRBJ2-1; TRBD2 is a possible D gene (5 bases). Germline V gives CDR1 DFQATT, CDR2 SNEGSKA (reference sequence). Trimming removed 3 bases from V and 1 base from J, with 10 bases in between. CDR3 length: 14 amino acids. CDR3 loop: CSASPRGSYNEQFF. The CDR3 DNA follows: TGCAGTGCTAGTCCCCGGGGTTCCTACAATGAGCAGTTCTTC.

Note on this clonotype: A read error may explain this, as a much larger clone is one base away. This chain links TRBV29-1 with TRBJ1-1; possibly TRBD1 for D (5 bases). The CDR3 loop spans 13 amino acids. Germline V lookup: CDR1 SQVTM, CDR2 ANQGSEA. The chain's CDR3 is CSVSGEVAPDAFF. CDR3 bases: TGCAGCGTCTCGGGGGAAGTAGCCCCTGACGCTTTCTTT.

This clonotype was counted at least ten times. This chain uses TRBV7-6 with TRBJ1-4; D may be TRBD1 (5 bases). Trimming stripped 5 bases from V and 10 bases from J, with 8 bases between. Germline CDR1 reads SGHVS; CDR2 reads FNYEAQ. The CDR3 runs to 11 residues. CDR3 sequence: CASSPGLKLFF. CDR3 in DNA: TGTGCCAGCAGCCCGGGACTAAAACTGTTTTTT.

This clonotype was picked up many times. V is TRBV15 and J is TRBJ2-7; 10 bases map to TRBD1. The CDR3 has 16 residues. Trimming removed 3 bases from V and 3 bases from J; junction bases left unmatched: 8. The germline V gene encodes CDR1 LNHNV and CDR2 YYDKDF (reference sequence). CDR3 nucleotide sequence: TGTGCCACCAGCAGGATGCTGGGGACAGGGGTCTACGAGCAGTACTTC. This gives the protein CATSRMLGTGVYEQYF.

At least ten counts were recorded for this clonotype. The chain is built from TRBV20-1 and TRBJ1-2; D is unclear. CDR1 DFQATT and CDR2 SNEGSKA come from the germline V gene (reference sequence). The CDR3 has 9 residues. CDR3 sequence (DNA): TGCAGCAACTCGTATGGCTACACCTTC. Translating gives CSNSYGYTF.

This clonotype was seen a few times. The gene calls are TRBV20-1 and TRBJ2-1; tentatively, D is TRBD2 (6 bases). Deletions cut 0 bases from V and 5 bases from J, with 11 bases between. Per the germline V gene, CDR1 is DFQATT and CDR2 is SNEGSKA (reference sequence). CDR3 length: 14 amino acids. The CDR3 coding sequence is TGCAGTGCTAGAGATGTGGCGGGACACAATGAGCAGTTCTTC. It is translated as CSARDVAGHNEQFF.

V is TRBV7-8 and J is TRBJ2-3, with TRBD2 identical over 7 bases. The CDR3 has 15 amino acids. Trimming cost V 3 bases and J 4 bases; bases outside gene matches: 7. Germline lookup yields CDR1 SGHVS and CDR2 FQNEAQ. The CDR3 region has the DNA TGTGCCAGCAGCTTCGTGGGAGGGCAGGCAGATACGCAGTATTTT. Protein: CASSFVGGQADTQYF. Combining the CDR3 with reference TRBV7-8 and TRBJ2-3 gives the whole variable domain GAGVSQSPRYKVAKRGQDVALRCDPISGHVSLFWYQQALGQGPEFLTYFQNEAQLDKSGLPSDRFFAERPEGSVSTLKIQRTQQEDSAVYLCASSFVGGQADTQYFGPGTRLTVL.

There are many counts of this clonotype. The rearrangement joins TRBV7-8 to TRBJ2-6; no definite D call. CDR1 and CDR2 (germline): SGHVS, FQNEAQ. Trimming took 5 bases from V and 0 from J, leaving 14 bases between them. This CDR3 is built from 17 residues. The CDR3, as DNA: TGTGCCAGCAGCCCCCTGCCTACAGCCTCTGGGGCCAACGTCCTGACTTTC. Amino acid sequence: CASSPLPTASGANVLTF.

As for this clonotype: A much larger clone sits a single nucleotide away, making a read error possible. The rearrangement links TRBV29-1 to TRBJ2-5; D might be TRBD1 or TRBD2, each matching 5 bases. The V end was cut by 5 bases, the J end by 4 bases, with 17 bases between. The CDR3 length is 14 residues. Germline lookup yields CDR1 SQVTM and CDR2 ANQGSEA. DNA for the CDR3: TGCAGCGTTAAGGGAGACAAGGGACCAGAGACCCAGTACTTC. It codes for CSVKGDKGPETQYF.

V usage is TRBV5-1 and J usage is TRBJ2-5; D remains unclear. V lost 0 bases and J 5 bases, leaving 14 bases between the germline ends. From germline, CDR1 is SGHRS and CDR2 YFSETQ. The CDR3 has 15 residues. CDR3 residues: CASSLVTRPGETQYF. DNA of the CDR3: TGCGCCAGCAGCTTGGTGACACGCCCCGGGGAGACCCAGTACTTC.

This clonotype has ten or more counts. The chain joins TRBV9 to TRBJ2-2, with 12 bases that match TRBD1. With 10 bases clipped from V and 1 base from J, the junction kept 8 bases outside the gene matches. Germline V lookup: CDR1 SGDLS, CDR2 YYNGEE. This CDR3 spans 16 amino acids. The CDR3 reads CAGGQGASMNTGELFF. The CDR3 coding sequence is TGTGCCGGGGGACAGGGGGCGTCTATGAACACCGGGGAGCTGTTTTTT.

This clonotype has ten or more counts. The chain is built from TRBV20-1 and TRBJ1-5; maybe TRBD1 (6 bases). Trimming removed 3 bases at V and 0 bases at J, with 9 bases between. There are 14 residues in the CDR3. Per germline, CDR1 DFQATT and CDR2 SNEGSKA (reference sequence). The CDR3 DNA sequence: TGCAGTGCTAGTGGGGGCTATAGCAATCAGCCCCAGCATTTT. Its translation: CSASGGYSNQPQHF.

The rearrangement uses TRBV6-5 and TRBJ2-1, with 12 bases aligning to TRBD2. From germline, CDR1 is MNHEY and CDR2 SVGAGI. J gave up 5 bases and V 7 bases, and 6 bases lay outside the gene matches. The CDR3 consists of 15 residues. DNA of the CDR3: TGTGCCAGCAAGCCCCTAGCGGGAGGGGACAATGAGCAGTTCTTC. Translation: CASKPLAGGDNEQFF.

CDR3 sequence reads: CASSQEVGLDTGELFF. CDR3 DNA: TGTGCCAGCAGCCAAGAAGTAGGACTAGACACCGGGGAGCTGTTTTTT. V and J are TRBV4-2 and TRBJ2-2; TRBD2 aligns across 7 bases. The CDR3 extends over 16 amino acids. After removal of 0 bases from V and 3 bases from J, the junction contained 4 bases not matched to a gene. Germline V gene data show CDR1 as LGHNA and CDR2 as YNFKEQ.

This clonotype was counted a few times. This chain joins TRBV10-2 and TRBJ2-7; 7 positions agree with TRBD2. Germline-derived CDR1 and CDR2 are WSHSY and SAAADI. The ends lost 7 bases at V and 4 bases at J; junction bases unmatched: 13. The CDR3 extends over 15 amino acids. CDR3 in DNA: TGCGCCAGCACCCCGGTGGGAGGGCCTGGGTACGAGCAGTACTTC. Translation gives CASTPVGGPGYEQYF.

This clonotype was observed a few times. The chain joins TRBV30 to TRBJ2-2, with a weak D call TRBD1 (5 bases). Germline CDR1 and CDR2: GTSNPN and SVGIG (reference sequence). The CDR3 has 17 residues. V was shortened by 2 bases and J by 1 base, with 17 bases between the two germline ends. The CDR3 reads CAWSRWQGTLNTGELFF. CDR3 nucleotides: TGTGCCTGGAGTCGGTGGCAGGGCACCTTGAACACCGGGGAGCTGTTTTTT.

This clonotype was observed many times. This sequence joins TRBV5-1 and TRBJ1-6, with D maybe TRBD1 (6 bases). Germline values: CDR1 SGHRS, CDR2 YFSETQ. Trimming removed 3 bases at V and 7 bases at J, with 14 bases between. The CDR3 runs 15 residues. The CDR3 DNA sequence: TGCGCCAGCAGCTCGGACAGCTACTCAAATTCACCCCTCCACTTT. Amino acids: CASSSDSYSNSPLHF.

Many counts were recorded for this clonotype. The rearrangement links TRBV20-1 to TRBJ2-1; D gene uncertain. This CDR3 has 13 amino acids. The germline gives CDR1 DFQATT, CDR2 SNEGSKA (reference sequence). V was shortened by 3 bases and J by 3 bases, with 9 bases between the two germline ends. CDR3 nucleotide sequence: TGCAGTGCTAGGGCCGTCGGCTACAATGAGCAGTTCTTC. It translates to CSARAVGYNEQFF.